The entry that follows covers one T cell receptor (beta chain) sequence. TCRdb's copy holds only in-frame clones and misses some; the assay was immunoSEQ multiplex PCR. The sample includes about 31,000 clones, 89% of them seen just once. This entry belongs to a study of blood T cell repertoires in COVID-19. V shed 0 bases, J shed 7 bases, and the junction held 11 bases outside the gene matches. The germline V gene has CDR1 SGHRS and CDR2 YFSETQ. CDR3 length equals 17 residues. This receptor was taken from a woman in her forties with active or convalescent COVID-19. The sequencing input was peripheral blood. V gene TRBV5-1 combines with J gene TRBJ2-5; 11 bases agree with TRBD1. This CDR3 reads CASSLVIGQGAIGTQYF. The CDR3, as DNA: TGCGCCAGCAGCTTGGTGATAGGACAGGGGGCGATTGGGACCCAGTACTTC.